The rows below give T cell receptor beta chains drawn from one sample of a study of cytomegalovirus exposure and HLA in healthy donors. Libraries were prepared by immunoSEQ multiplex PCR; TCRdb keeps only in-frame clonotypes and omits some of them. Found here are some 130,000 clones, 75% to 85% of them singletons; the top ten hold around 11%. Sequenced material: PBMCs. The receptors shown here come from a male donor in good health and CMV-seropositive. CDR3s include the opening cysteine and the closing phenylalanine or tryptophan. The D gene is left open where the match is weak. Part of the rows lack a size; the others show once, few, many or a class for expanded clones.

D	V	J	size	CDR3	DNA
TRBD2	TRBV7-9	TRBJ2-1	.	CASSFETSVNEQFF	TGTGCCAGCAGCTTTGAGACTAGCGTAAATGAGCAGTTCTTC
.	TRBV4-2	TRBJ1-5	.	CASSQDERNQPQHF	TGTGCCAGCAGCCAAGATGAGCGCAATCAGCCCCAGCATTTT
.	TRBV11-2	TRBJ2-1	.	CASSLEAPYNEQFF	TGTGCCAGCAGCTTAGAGGCTCCTTACAATGAGCAGTTCTTC
.	TRBV11-2	TRBJ2-7	.	CASSSYEQYF	TGTGCCAGCAGCTCATACGAGCAGTACTTC
.	TRBV28	TRBJ2-5	.	CASSGDFLQYF	TGTGCCAGCAGTGGGGACTTCTTGCAGTACTTC
.	TRBV30	TRBJ1-2	.	CAWSLAGADGYTF	TGTGCCTGGAGTTTAGCGGGGGCGGATGGCTACACCTTC
TRBD2	TRBV11-1	TRBJ2-1	.	CASSLLAGAESDNEQFF	TGTGCCAGCAGCTTGCTAGCGGGAGCCGAATCCGATAATGAGCAGTTCTTC
TRBD2	TRBV4-2	TRBJ2-7	.	CASSQDLAGEYEQYF	TGTGCCAGCAGCCAAGACCTAGCGGGAGAATACGAGCAGTACTTC
TRBD2	TRBV9	TRBJ2-7	once	CASSDSGSSYEQYF	TGTGCCAGCAGCGATAGCGGGAGTTCTTACGAGCAGTACTTC
.	TRBV30	TRBJ2-5	.	CAWCIQGLQETQYF	TGTGCCTGGTGCATACAGGGATTGCAAGAGACCCAGTACTTC
TRBD1	TRBV27	TRBJ1-2	.	CASSLLGGAGYGYTF	TGTGCCAGCAGTTTATTAGGGGGCGCGGGCTATGGCTACACCTTC
TRBD2	TRBV28	TRBJ2-7	.	CASVRRGSSYEQYF	TGTGCCAGCGTTCGCCGCGGGAGCTCCTACGAGCAGTACTTC
TRBD1	TRBV18	TRBJ2-3	.	CASKGQGGADTQYF	TGTGCCAGCAAGGGACAGGGCGGCGCAGATACGCAGTATTTT
TRBD2	TRBV27	TRBJ2-1	.	CASSLSRLAGAREQFF	TGTGCCAGCAGTTTATCTCGGCTAGCGGGAGCCAGGGAGCAGTTCTTC
TRBD1	TRBV6-5	TRBJ1-2	.	CASGQGYGYTF	TGTGCCAGCGGACAGGGCTATGGCTACACCTTC
.	TRBV15	TRBJ1-4	.	CATSREGWGGTNEKLFF	TGTGCCACCAGCAGAGAGGGGTGGGGGGGGACTAATGAAAAACTGTTTTTT
TRBD1	TRBV30	TRBJ1-4	.	CAWSPGTANEKLFF	TGTGCCTGGAGTCCCGGGACAGCTAATGAAAAACTGTTTTTT
TRBD1	TRBV5-6	TRBJ1-5	.	CASSLGQGLNQPQHF	TGTGCCAGCAGCTTGGGACAGGGGCTAAATCAGCCCCAGCATTTT
.	TRBV27	TRBJ1-5	few	CASSFGGDQPQHF	TGTGCCAGCAGTTTCGGGGGGGATCAGCCCCAGCATTTT
.	TRBV7-6	TRBJ2-2	.	CASSLAPTGRNTGELFF	TGTGCCAGCAGCTTAGCCCCCACCGGGAGAAACACCGGGGAGCTGTTTTTT
.	TRBV6-5	TRBJ1-3	.	CASRILRVGNTIYF	TGTGCCAGCAGGATTTTGCGGGTCGGAAACACCATATATTTT
.	TRBV9	TRBJ1-1	.	CASSNQAGLDYTEAFF	TGTGCCAGCAGCAACCAAGCGGGACTCGATTACACTGAAGCTTTCTTT
.	TRBV28	TRBJ1-4	.	CASSLPTGRGEKLFF	TGTGCCAGCAGTTTGCCGACAGGCCGGGGAGAAAAACTGTTTTTT
.	TRBV6-6	TRBJ2-7	few	CASSPTETYEQYF	TGTGCCAGCAGCCCGACAGAAACTTACGAGCAGTACTTC
TRBD1	TRBV7-2	TRBJ1-5	.	CASSLGTGDQPQHF	TGTGCCAGCAGCCTAGGGACAGGGGATCAGCCCCAGCATTTT
TRBD2	TRBV5-6	TRBJ2-6	.	CASSGGLSGANVLTF	TGTGCCAGCAGCGGGGGACTATCTGGGGCCAACGTCCTGACTTTC
TRBD1	TRBV7-2	TRBJ1-2	.	CASSLRTGGNYGYTF	TGTGCCAGCAGCTTAAGGACAGGGGGAAACTATGGCTACACCTTC
TRBD2	TRBV4-3	TRBJ2-1	.	CASSQGNRGSSYNEQFF	TGCGCCAGCAGCCAAGGAAACCGCGGGAGCTCCTACAATGAGCAGTTCTTC
.	TRBV25-1	TRBJ2-7	.	CASSRTAFYEQYF	TGTGCCAGCAGTCGCACAGCTTTCTACGAGCAGTACTTC
.	TRBV29-1	TRBJ2-3	.	CSVGGVMRDTQYF	TGCAGCGTTGGGGGGGTTATGCGAGATACGCAGTATTTT
TRBD1	TRBV7-8	TRBJ2-7	.	CASSAGQGAYEQYF	TGTGCCAGCAGCGCCGGACAGGGGGCCTACGAGCAGTACTTC
.	TRBV5-1	TRBJ2-4	once	CASSLAGEDIQYF	TGCGCCAGCAGCTTGGCGGGGGAGGACATTCAGTACTTC
.	TRBV18	TRBJ1-5	.	CASSPDRDQPQHF	TGTGCCAGCTCACCAGATAGAGATCAGCCCCAGCATTTT
TRBD1	TRBV9	TRBJ2-7	.	CASSAQTGPPYEQYF	TGTGCCAGCAGCGCCCAGACAGGGCCCCCCTACGAGCAGTACTTC
.	TRBV7-9	TRBJ2-7	.	CASSLGQDLTYEQYF	TGTGCCAGCAGCTTAGGACAGGACCTTACCTACGAGCAGTACTTC
TRBD1	TRBV29-1	TRBJ1-2	once	CSAETGRNGYTF	TGCAGCGCAGAGACAGGGAGGAATGGCTACACCTTC
.	TRBV7-3	TRBJ1-1	.	CASSLQGNTEAFF	TGTGCCAGCAGCCTACAGGGAAACACTGAAGCTTTCTTT
TRBD2	TRBV7-2	TRBJ2-7	.	CASSLTSGSSYEQYF	TGTGCCAGCAGCCTCACTAGCGGTTCCTCCTACGAGCAGTACTTC
TRBD2	TRBV6-5	TRBJ2-1	.	CASMGLDGNEQFF	TGTGCCAGCATGGGACTAGATGGCAATGAGCAGTTCTTC
TRBD2	TRBV5-1	TRBJ2-1	few	CASSSGLLAGEIYEQFF	TGCGCCAGCAGCTCGGGACTACTAGCGGGAGAAATCTATGAGCAGTTCTTC
TRBD1	TRBV4-2	TRBJ2-5	once	CASSQDTTGVPTQYF	TGTGCCAGCAGCCAAGACACGACAGGGGTCCCGACCCAGTACTTC
TRBD1	TRBV13	TRBJ1-5	.	CASSLQGAQPQHF	TGTGCCAGCAGCTTACAGGGGGCTCAGCCCCAGCATTTT
.	TRBV10-3	TRBJ2-3	.	CAISEGGGARTDTQYF	TGTGCCATCAGTGAGGGAGGGGGCGCTCGGACAGATACGCAGTATTTT
.	TRBV5-5	TRBJ1-2	.	CASSLAGHAVGYGYTF	TGTGCCAGCAGCTTGGCCGGACACGCTGTCGGCTATGGCTACACCTTC
TRBD1	TRBV15	TRBJ2-5	once	CATIQGQGFRQETQYF	TGTGCCACCATTCAGGGACAGGGGTTTAGGCAAGAGACCCAGTACTTC
.	TRBV15	TRBJ2-1	.	CATSGDGGGHPVLFF	TGTGCCACCAGCGGGGATGGGGGGGGACACCCAGTCTTGTTCTTC